The 21 T cell receptor beta chains given below trace back to one sample, sequenced in a study of cytomegalovirus exposure and HLA in healthy donors. Using immunoSEQ multiplex PCR, the repertoire was profiled, and TCRdb retains in-frame clones only, with some absent. The sample comprises roughly 100,000 clones, around 96% of which are singletons, and approximately 1% rests with the top ten. What was sequenced was PBMCs. These receptors all stem from a woman in her late teens or twenties in good health and CMV-seronegative.

The rearrangement uses TRBV4-3 and TRBJ2-1; 9 positions agree with TRBD1. The CDR3 length is 18 residues. J gave up 4 bases and V 3 bases, and 13 bases lay outside the gene matches. The V gene's germline CDR1 is LGHNA and CDR2 YSLEER. CDR3: CASSHERAGQGKYNEQFF. The CDR3 nucleotides read TGCGCCAGCAGCCACGAAAGGGCCGGACAGGGGAAATACAATGAGCAGTTCTTC.

V gene TRBV10-3 combines with J gene TRBJ2-7; 9 nucleotides line up with TRBD1. Per germline, CDR1 ENHRY and CDR2 SYGVKD. V was clipped by 2 bases and J by 7 bases; unmatched bases: 9. The CDR3 consists of 15 residues. DNA for the CDR3: TGTGCCATCAGTGAGACGGACAGGGGAAGAGGAGAGCAGTACTTC. Translation: CAISETDRGRGEQYF.

V gene TRBV5-5 combines with J gene TRBJ1-5; the D gene is possibly TRBD1 (6 bases). Trimming took 0 bases from V and 3 from J, leaving 13 bases between them. CDR1 is SGHKS and CDR2 is YYEKEE in the germline V gene (reference sequence). The CDR3 covers 16 residues. CDR3 DNA: TGTGCCAGCAGCTTGGACGTACAGGGCCCCAATCAGCCCCAGCATTTT. It is translated as CASSLDVQGPNQPQHF.

CDR3 nucleotides: TGTGCCAGCAGGATGGACAGTGAAGCTTTCTTT. Protein: CASRMDSEAFF. The chain combines TRBV2 with TRBJ1-1; D possibly corresponds to TRBD1 (6 bases). The V end lost 6 bases, the J end lost 7 bases, and 9 bases lay between the germline ends. The CDR3 spans 11 residues. Germline CDR1 reads SNHLY; CDR2 reads FYNNEI.

The rearrangement links TRBV7-2 to TRBJ2-7, with a tentative D call TRBD2 (6 bases). Trimming took off 5 bases at V and 7 bases at J, with 15 bases between the two ends. This CDR3 has 13 amino acids. The germline V gene encodes CDR1 SGHTA and CDR2 FQGNSA. DNA for the CDR3: TGTGCCAGCAGCATTGGCGGGATGGGGGAGCAGTACTTC. This translates into CASSIGGMGEQYF.

The V call is TRBV13, the J call TRBJ1-2; a weak D match, TRBD1 (6 bases). This CDR3 is built from 19 residues. The V end was cut by 0 bases, the J end by 0 bases, with 20 bases between. The germline V gene encodes CDR1 PRHDT and CDR2 FYEKMQ (reference sequence). The CDR3, as DNA: TGTGCCAGCAGCTTAGGGAGCGGCTTGGGGGACACAGCTAACTATGGCTACACCTTC. This gives the protein CASSLGSGLGDTANYGYTF. Together with reference TRBV13 and TRBJ1-2, the CDR3 gives the full variable domain: AAGVIQSPRHLIKEKRETATLKCYPIPRHDTVYWYQQGPGQDPQFLISFYEKMQSDKGSIPDRFSAQQFSDYHSELNMSSLELGDSALYFCASSLGSGLGDTANYGYTFGSGTRLTVV.

The J gene is TRBJ2-3, the V gene TRBV10-3, with 10 bases matching TRBD2. V shed 3 bases, J shed 3 bases, and the junction held 9 bases outside the gene matches. The CDR3 has 17 amino acids. From germline, CDR1 is ENHRY and CDR2 SYGVKD. The CDR3 DNA follows: TGTGCCATCAGTGACCCCGCCGGGACTAGCGCAACAGATACGCAGTATTTT. It specifies CAISDPAGTSATDTQYF.

The chain is built from TRBV6-1 and TRBJ1-1, with D unresolved. From germline, CDR1 is MNHNS and CDR2 SASEGT. The V end was cut by 8 bases, the J end by 6 bases, with 13 bases between. The CDR3 consists of 12 residues. The CDR3 sequence: CASGERRAEAFF. The CDR3, as DNA: TGTGCCAGCGGAGAAAGGAGGGCTGAAGCTTTCTTT.

The rearrangement links TRBV4-1 to TRBJ2-7, with 11 bases matching TRBD2. V lost 3 bases and J lost 2; bases outside the gene matches: 9. The CDR3 length is 17 residues. In germline, CDR1 is MGHRA, CDR2 YSYEKL. Here the CDR3 reads CASSHNVAGGFTYEQYF. The CDR3 DNA follows: TGCGCCAGCAGCCACAACGTAGCGGGAGGGTTTACCTACGAGCAGTACTTC.

This chain links TRBV7-9 with TRBJ2-1; possible D gene TRBD2, 5 bases. Germline lookup yields CDR1 SEHNR and CDR2 FQNEAQ (reference sequence). The CDR3 sequence is 11 residues long. Trimming took 2 bases from V and 9 from J, leaving 5 bases between them. In DNA form, the CDR3 reads TGTGCCAGCAGCTTAACTAGTGAGCAGTTCTTC. It translates to CASSLTSEQFF.

The V gene is TRBV9, the J gene TRBJ2-3, with TRBD2 matching 8 bases. CDR3 length: 16 residues. With V trimmed by 2 bases and J by 2 bases, 7 bases remained unmatched. Germline V gene sequence: CDR1 SGDLS, CDR2 YYNGEE. In DNA form, the CDR3 reads TGTGCCAGCAGCGTCGACCTGCGGGGGGACACAGATACGCAGTATTTT. Its protein product is CASSVDLRGDTDTQYF.

This rearrangement joins TRBV7-9 to TRBJ1-1, with 9 nucleotides matching TRBD1. V was pared by 5 bases and J by 8 bases, with 6 bases of the junction left unmatched. The CDR3 is made up of 13 amino acids. Germline lookup yields CDR1 SEHNR and CDR2 FQNEAQ (reference sequence). CDR3 region: CASSLLDRGEAFF. Here the CDR3 DNA reads TGTGCCAGCAGCCTACTGGACAGGGGCGAAGCTTTCTTT.

The J gene is TRBJ1-6, the V gene TRBV9; no clear D gene. V was cut by 0 bases and J by 7 bases, with 14 bases left in between. The CDR3 is 16 residues long. CDR1 and CDR2 (germline): SGDLS, YYNGEE. The CDR3 region has the DNA TGTGCCAGCAGCGTAGATCCCTCATCGGGGAATTCACCCCTCCACTTT. Encoded protein: CASSVDPSSGNSPLHF. The full variable domain, in which reference TRBV9 and TRBJ1-6 provide the parts outside the CDR3, is DSGVTQTPKHLITATGQRVTLRCSPRSGDLSVYWYQQSLDQGLQFLIQYYNGEERAKGNILERFSAQQFPDLHSELNLSSLELGDSALYFCASSVDPSSGNSPLHFGNGTRLTVT.

This clone was seen once. V is TRBV5-6 and J is TRBJ2-1; D may be TRBD2 (7 bases). CDR1 SGHDT and CDR2 YYEEEE come from the germline V gene. This CDR3 comprises 17 residues. V dropped 6 bases and J dropped 0 bases, with 19 bases sitting between them. The CDR3 loop is CASNKGGPKHSYNEQFF. CDR3 in DNA: TGTGCCAGCAATAAGGGGGGGCCCAAACACTCCTACAATGAGCAGTTCTTC.

The chain carries TRBV30 and TRBJ1-6, with a possible D match to TRBD1 (5 bases). CDR3 length: 13 amino acids. Trimming took off 5 bases at V and 4 bases at J, with 9 bases between the two ends. From germline, CDR1 is GTSNPN and CDR2 SVGIG (reference sequence). The CDR3 bases are TGTGCCTGGGGCGGACAATATAATTCACCCCTCCACTTT. This codes for CAWGGQYNSPLHF.

The chain joins TRBV20-1 to TRBJ1-1; D might be TRBD1 (5 bases). Trimming cost V 8 bases and J 3 bases, with 10 bases left between them. Germline assignment: CDR1 DFQATT and CDR2 SNEGSKA (reference sequence). This CDR3 is 11 amino acids long. This CDR3 reads CSKGIYTEAFF. The DNA of the CDR3 is TGCAGTAAGGGGATATACACTGAAGCTTTCTTT.

The chain recombines TRBV5-1 with TRBJ2-2; D gene uncertain. CDR3 length: 13 residues. Germline V lookup: CDR1 SGHRS, CDR2 YFSETQ. V lost 6 bases to trimming and J lost 3 bases, with 9 bases between them. In nucleotides, the CDR3 is TGCGCCAGCACTGAAAGAGACACCGGGGAGCTGTTTTTT. Amino acid sequence: CASTERDTGELFF.

The rearrangement links TRBV5-4 to TRBJ2-2, with D possibly being TRBD2 (6 bases). V gave up 1 base and J gave up 6 bases, with 13 bases separating them. CDR3 length: 15 amino acids. The germline V gene has CDR1 SGHNT and CDR2 YYREEE (reference sequence). The CDR3 protein is CASSLNQGGAGELFF. The CDR3 coding sequence is TGTGCCAGCAGCTTGAACCAGGGCGGGGCCGGGGAGCTGTTTTTT.

This chain joins TRBV5-6 and TRBJ1-2; weak D call: TRBD1 (5 bases). Germline V gene data show CDR1 as SGHDT and CDR2 as YYEEEE. Trimming left V 2 bases short and J 4 bases short, with 12 bases between. The CDR3 is 14 amino acids. CDR3 in amino acids: CASSFRGEIYGYTF. The CDR3 DNA sequence: TGTGCCAGCAGCTTTCGGGGGGAGATCTATGGCTACACCTTC. Drawing the rest from reference TRBV5-6 and TRBJ1-2, the complete variable domain is DAGVTQSPTHLIKTRGQQVTLRCSPKSGHDTVSWYQQALGQGPQFIFQYYEEEERQRGNFPDRFSGHQFPNYSSELNVNALLLGDSALYLCASSFRGEIYGYTFGSGTRLTVV.

This chain joins TRBV25-1 and TRBJ2-4; possible D gene TRBD2, 6 bases. This CDR3 has 18 residues. The germline V and J ends were trimmed by 2 bases and 0 bases, with 17 bases remaining between them. Germline assignment: CDR1 MGHDK and CDR2 SYGVNS. The CDR3 DNA sequence: TGTGCCAGCAGTGAAGAAACTGGGAGGAACCTAGCCAAAAACATTCAGTACTTC. This gives the protein CASSEETGRNLAKNIQYF.

The rearrangement uses TRBV27 and TRBJ1-1; D unresolved. This CDR3 contains 14 residues. Germline-derived CDR1 and CDR2 are MNHEY and SMNVEV (reference sequence). With 5 bases removed from V and 1 base from J, the gap between germline ends came to 11 bases. The CDR3 region has the DNA TGTGCCAGCAGTGACGGAGCCCCGAACACTGAAGCTTTCTTT. Translated, it gives CASSDGAPNTEAFF.